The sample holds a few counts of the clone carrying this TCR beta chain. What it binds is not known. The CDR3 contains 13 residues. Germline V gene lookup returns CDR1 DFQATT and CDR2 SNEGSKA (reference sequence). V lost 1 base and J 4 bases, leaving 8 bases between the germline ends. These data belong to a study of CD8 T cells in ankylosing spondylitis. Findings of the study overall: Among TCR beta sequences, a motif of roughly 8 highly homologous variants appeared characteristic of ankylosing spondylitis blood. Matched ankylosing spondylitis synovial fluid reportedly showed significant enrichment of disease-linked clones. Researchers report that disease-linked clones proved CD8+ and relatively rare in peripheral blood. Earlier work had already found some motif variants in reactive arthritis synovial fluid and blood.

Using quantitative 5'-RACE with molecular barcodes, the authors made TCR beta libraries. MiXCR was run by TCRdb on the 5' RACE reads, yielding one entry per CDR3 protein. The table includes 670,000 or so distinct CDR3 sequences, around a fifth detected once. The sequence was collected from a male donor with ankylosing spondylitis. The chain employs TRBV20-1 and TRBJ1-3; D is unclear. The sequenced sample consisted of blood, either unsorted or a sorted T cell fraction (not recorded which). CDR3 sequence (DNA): TGCAGTGCTAGAGTGGTCCCGGGAAACACCATATATTTT. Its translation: CSARVVPGNTIYF.